The rows below give T cell receptor beta chains drawn from one sample of a study of T cell repertoires in ileal Crohn's disease. The method was immunoSEQ multiplex PCR; TCRdb's version includes in-frame clones alone and lacks a portion of them. Found here are about 14,000 clones, roughly 80% of them singletons; the top ten hold 3.5% to 5.5%. Sequenced material: ileal tissue. All receptors derive from an adult with Crohn's disease. Each CDR3 is given with its conserved first and last residue. D genes are given only for firm matches. Clone size is not always given. Where it is, it says once, few, many or a class for expanded clones.

clone_size j_call d_call v_call cdr3_length cdr3_nt cdr3_aa
. TRBJ1-2 . TRBV30 15 TGTGCCTGGAGTGTAAGAGGTAATCGGATCTATGGCTACACCTTC CAWSVRGNRIYGYTF
. TRBJ2-6 TRBD2 TRBV19 18 TGTGCCAGTAGTATCCAGGGACTAGCAAGTTCTGGGGCCAACGTCCTGACTTTC CASSIQGLASSGANVLTF
. TRBJ2-7 . TRBV2 15 TGTGCCAGCAGTGTGAACGGGGATTCAACCTACGAGCAGTACTTC CASSVNGDSTYEQYF
. TRBJ2-1 TRBD2 TRBV6-1 14 TGTGCCAGCAGGAGACTAGCGGGGATCAATGAGCAGTTCTTC CASRRLAGINEQFF
. TRBJ1-6 . TRBV30 14 TGTGCCGCGGCCATTGGACAGTACGATTCACCCCTCCACTTT CAAAIGQYDSPLHF
. TRBJ1-1 TRBD1 TRBV19 15 TGTGCCAGTAGGCAGGGGGCGATGGTGAACACTGAAGCTTTCTTT CASRQGAMVNTEAFF
. TRBJ2-5 TRBD2 TRBV6-1 15 TGTGCCAGCAGTGAAAGGGCGGGGGGCCAAGAGACCCAGTACTTC CASSERAGGQETQYF
. TRBJ2-5 TRBD1 TRBV27 12 TGTGCCAGCAGGACAGGGGTAGAGACCCAGTACTTC CASRTGVETQYF
. TRBJ2-1 TRBD1 TRBV10-3 14 TGTGCCATCAGGGGGGACAGGGGTAGCCATGAGCAGTTCTTC CAIRGDRGSHEQFF
. TRBJ2-5 TRBD1 TRBV28 15 TGTGCCAGCAGTCCGCGGACAGGGGGAAGAGAGACCCAGTACTTC CASSPRTGGRETQYF
few TRBJ2-7 TRBD1 TRBV19 15 TGTGCCACACAGGGGAAGGGAACCCCAAAGAACGAGCAGTACTTC CATQGKGTPKNEQYF
. TRBJ2-7 TRBD2 TRBV11-2 14 TGTGCCAGCAGCTGGCTAGCGGGCGCGTACGAGCAGTACTTC CASSWLAGAYEQYF
few TRBJ2-7 TRBD2 TRBV4-1 17 TGCGCCAGCAGCCAAGCTCCTACTAGCGGGGGGTTCTACGAGCAGTACTTC CASSQAPTSGGFYEQYF
. TRBJ1-5 TRBD1 TRBV7-2 14 TGTGCCAGCAGCGCTGGACAGGGATATCAGCCCCAGCATTTT CASSAGQGYQPQHF
. TRBJ2-3 TRBD1 TRBV5-1 16 TGCGCCAGCAGCTCTGGTTTGGACAGGAGCACAGATACGCAGTATTTT CASSSGLDRSTDTQYF
few TRBJ1-2 . TRBV28 17 TGTGCCAGCAGTTTAGCCAGTAGACATTCGTTTAACTATGGCTACACCTTC CASSLASRHSFNYGYTF
. TRBJ1-1 . TRBV7-9 12 TGTGCCAGCAGCCCAAAGGGGGCTGAAGCTTTCTTT CASSPKGAEAFF
few TRBJ1-1 TRBD1 TRBV7-3 14 TGTGCCAGCAGCGTAACAGGGGGCTTGACTGAAGCTTTCTTT CASSVTGGLTEAFF
once TRBJ2-2 TRBD1 TRBV19 15 TGTGCCAGTAGTATTACAGGGGGCGCAGGCGGGGAGCTGTTTTTT CASSITGGAGGELFF
. TRBJ1-6 TRBD1 TRBV7-9 14 TGTGCCAGCAGCCCGGACAGGGAGTCTTCACCCCTCCACTTT CASSPDRESSPLHF
. TRBJ2-1 . TRBV29-1 14 TGCAGCGCGCCCCTCGGGGTCTCCTACAATGAGCAGTTCTTC CSAPLGVSYNEQFF
once TRBJ2-1 . TRBV7-9 14 TGTGCCAGCAGCTTGCGGGGGCCCTACAATGAGCAGTTCTTC CASSLRGPYNEQFF
. TRBJ2-1 TRBD2 TRBV6-4 16 TGTGCCAGCAGTGACTCCGGGACTAGCGGGTACAATGAGCAGTTCTTC CASSDSGTSGYNEQFF
. TRBJ2-7 . TRBV16 14 TGTGCCAGCAGCCAATCCACAGTGCCCTACGAGCAGTACTTC CASSQSTVPYEQYF
. TRBJ1-1 . TRBV18 14 TGTGCCAGCTCACCGTTTTCCGGGGACACTGAAGCTTTCTTT CASSPFSGDTEAFF
. TRBJ1-2 TRBD1 TRBV7-9 14 TGTGCCAGCAGGGGTAGACAGGGCCCCTATGGCTACACCTTC CASRGRQGPYGYTF
few TRBJ1-6 . TRBV7-7 16 TGTGCCAGCAGCTTAGAGGCGGCAGGGGATAATTCACCCCTCCACTTT CASSLEAAGDNSPLHF
. TRBJ2-7 . TRBV18 17 TGTGCCAGCTCACCACGCAGCTTGACGGGACAACCCTACGAGCAGTACTTC CASSPRSLTGQPYEQYF
. TRBJ2-1 . TRBV7-9 13 TGTGCCAGCAGCTTGGTAGGGGGCAATGAGCAGTTCTTC CASSLVGGNEQFF
few TRBJ1-4 . TRBV30 12 TGTGCCTGGAGTACAGGGTCGGTAAAACTGTTTTTT CAWSTGSVKLFF
. TRBJ2-7 . TRBV28 17 TGTGCCAGCAGTTCGCAGCCAGGGACACGGGTGTCCTACGAGCAGTACTTC CASSSQPGTRVSYEQYF
. TRBJ2-7 TRBD1 TRBV2 14 TGTGCCGGTAAAACCGGGACAGGGGTTGACGAGCAGTACTTC CAGKTGTGVDEQYF
. TRBJ2-5 . TRBV7-9 13 TGTGCCAGCAGCTTGAGAGGGGACACGCCCCAGTACTTC CASSLRGDTPQYF
. TRBJ2-2 TRBD1 TRBV2 16 TGTGCCAGCAGATGGAACCGGGACAGGGACACCGGGGAGCTGTTTTTT CASRWNRDRDTGELFF
. TRBJ2-2 . TRBV5-4 16 TGTGCCAGCAGCCCCAGTGGAGGGGGCCTACCCGGGGAGCTGTTTTTT CASSPSGGGLPGELFF
. TRBJ2-3 TRBD2 TRBV18 14 TGTGCCAGCGAAGGACTAGGTTTGGCAGATACGCAGTATTTT CASEGLGLADTQYF
. TRBJ1-1 . TRBV21-1 13 TGTGCCAGCAGCAGAGAGGTGAACACTGAAGCTTTCTTT CASSREVNTEAFF
. TRBJ2-6 TRBD1 TRBV28 20 TGTGCCAGCAGCCATCCCCCACCGGGACAGCTTATCTCTGGGGCCAACGTCCTGACTTTC CASSHPPPGQLISGANVLTF
. TRBJ1-2 . TRBV2 13 TGTGCCAGCAGGGGGCAGGGTGATTATGGCTACACCTTC CASRGQGDYGYTF
once TRBJ2-2 . TRBV5-1 15 TGCGCCAGCAGCATAAGGGCGGGGAACACCGGGGAGCTGTTTTTT CASSIRAGNTGELFF
. TRBJ1-1 . TRBV2 11 TGTGCCAGCACCTTCGCGGGTGAAGCTTTCTTT CASTFAGEAFF
. TRBJ1-2 . TRBV19 13 TGTGCCAGTAGTATCCACAACAACTATGGCTACACCTTC CASSIHNNYGYTF
few TRBJ1-4 . TRBV28 12 TGTGCCAGCGCCCAGGGGTATGAAAAACTGTTTTTT CASAQGYEKLFF
once TRBJ2-7 . TRBV5-6 15 TGTGCCAGCAGCTTGGCCTGGCAGGGGATAATCAAGCAGTACTTC CASSLAWQGIIKQYF